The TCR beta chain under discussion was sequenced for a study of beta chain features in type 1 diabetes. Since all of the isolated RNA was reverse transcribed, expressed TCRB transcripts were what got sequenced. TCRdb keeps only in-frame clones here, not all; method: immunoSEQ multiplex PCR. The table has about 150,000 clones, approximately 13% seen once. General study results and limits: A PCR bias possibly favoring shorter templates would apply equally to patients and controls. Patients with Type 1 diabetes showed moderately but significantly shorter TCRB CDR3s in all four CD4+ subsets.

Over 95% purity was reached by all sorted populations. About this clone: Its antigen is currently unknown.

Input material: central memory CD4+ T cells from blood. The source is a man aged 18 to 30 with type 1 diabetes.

In DNA, the CDR3 is TGCGCCAGCAGCCACCTCCCTTCGGGGACAGACTCCTACAATGAGCAGTTCTTC. Its protein is CASSHLPSGTDSYNEQFF. The chain employs TRBV4-1 and TRBJ2-1; TRBD1 matches at 7 bases. The CDR3 length is 18 residues. V lost 3 bases and J lost 0; bases outside the gene matches: 11. Germline-derived CDR1 and CDR2 are MGHRA and YSYEKL.